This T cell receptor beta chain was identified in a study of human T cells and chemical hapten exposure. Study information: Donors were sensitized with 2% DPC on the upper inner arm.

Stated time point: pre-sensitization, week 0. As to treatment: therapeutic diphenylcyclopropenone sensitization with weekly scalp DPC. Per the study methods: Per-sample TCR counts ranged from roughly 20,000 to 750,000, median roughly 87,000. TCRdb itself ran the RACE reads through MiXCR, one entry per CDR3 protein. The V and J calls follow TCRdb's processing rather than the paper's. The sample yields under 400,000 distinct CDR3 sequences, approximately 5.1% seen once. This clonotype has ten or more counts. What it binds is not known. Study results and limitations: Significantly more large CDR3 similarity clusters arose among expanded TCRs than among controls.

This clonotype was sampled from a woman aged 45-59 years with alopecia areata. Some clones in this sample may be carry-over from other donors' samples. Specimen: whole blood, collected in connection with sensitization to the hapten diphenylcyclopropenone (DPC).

CDR3 protein: CASSVVLGGEQYF. In nucleotides, the CDR3 is TGTGCCAGCAGCGTAGTTTTGGGGGGCGAGCAGTACTTC. The rearrangement joins TRBV9 to TRBJ2-7; weak D call: TRBD2 (6 bases). Germline V gives CDR1 SGDLS, CDR2 YYNGEE. V gave up 0 bases and J gave up 6 bases, with 10 bases separating them. The CDR3 length is 13 residues.